The rows below give T cell receptor beta chains drawn from one sample of a study of regulatory T cells in long-lasting Graves disease. Each CDR3 protein gets one entry after TCRdb re-called the multiplex PCR reads with MiXCR. Of roughly 400,000 distinct CDR3 sequences listed, approximately 16% are singletons. The sample was also linked to a second study, of T cells in Graves' hyperthyroidism and ophthalmopathy.

The specimen was peripheral blood mononuclear cells (PBMCs), collected at new diagnosis, from a patient treated with antithyroid drugs. These receptors were taken from a woman aged 40 to 50 with Graves disease. Each CDR3 is given with its conserved first and last residue. D genes are given only for firm matches. The size field is filled for only some rows; it gives once, few, many or a size class.

>.|TRBJ1-4|.|TRBV5-1
CASSPSSDGNEKLFF
TGCGCCAGCAGCCCGAGTTCCGACGGAAATGAAAAACTGTTTTTT
>.|TRBJ1-1|many|TRBV6-1
CASSEVAEAFF
TGTGCCAGCAGTGAGGTGGCTGAAGCTTTCTTT
>.|TRBJ1-4|.|TRBV7-9
CASKRGNSNEKLFF
TGTGCCAGTAAGCGCGGGAACTCTAATGAAAAACTGTTTTTT
>.|TRBJ2-1|many|TRBV20-1
CSARIRLANYNEQFF
TGCAGTGCTAGAATACGCCTAGCGAACTACAATGAGCAGTTCTTC
>.|TRBJ2-3|many|TRBV29-1
CSVLLADTQYF
TGCAGCGTTCTTCTGGCAGATACGCAGTATTTT
>.|TRBJ2-5|.|TRBV9
CASSVVGGRETQYF
TGTGCCAGCAGCGTAGTAGGGGGGAGAGAGACCCAGTACTTC
>.|TRBJ2-3|many|TRBV13
CASSSGLAVTDTQYF
TGTGCCAGCAGCTCAGGACTGGCCGTCACAGATACGCAGTATTTT
>.|TRBJ1-6|many|TRBV6-9
CASSYSLRGFSVPLHF
TGTGCCAGCAGTTACTCCCTGCGGGGATTTTCGGTCCCCCTCCACTTT
>.|TRBJ2-7|many|TRBV12-5
CASGPGLSYEQYF
TGTGCTAGTGGCCCGGGACTCTCCTACGAGCAGTACTTC
>.|TRBJ1-2|many|TRBV28
CASSSGTYGYTF
TGTGCCAGCAGTTCTGGTACCTATGGCTACACCTTC